This entry describes one T cell receptor (beta chain). Preparation of the TCRbeta library involved a method that used unique molecular identifiers. TCRdb redid the calling of the PCR reads with MiXCR, one entry per CDR3 protein. The table has some 600,000 distinct CDR3 sequences, 16% seen once. The CDR3 spans 17 residues. J was trimmed by 1 base and V by 4 bases; bases with no gene match: 13. The sample is drawn from a study of T-cell reconstitution after alpha-beta-depleted transplantation in children. The chain joins TRBV5-7 to TRBJ1-1, with 7 bases that match TRBD1. TRBV5-7 is placed among ORFs of uncertain function. This receptor was identified in a human donor who donated a stem cell graft to a child with acute myeloid leukemia. The specimen was PBMCs from the stem cell graft donor, collected from the stem cell graft. In nucleotides, the CDR3 is TGTGCCAGCAGCCTAAGGACAGGACAGACCCAGAACACTGAAGCTTTCTTT. Translation: CASSLRTGQTQNTEAFF.